This T cell receptor beta chain was sequenced in a study of T cell changes during pregnancy in multiple sclerosis. Sequencing was performed with immunoSEQ multiplex PCR; in TCRdb, only in-frame clones are kept and a portion is missing. Among 55,000 to 65,000 clones listed, over 90% were seen once. The CDR3 covers 17 residues. From germline, CDR1 is SGHVS and CDR2 FQNEAQ. The V gene end was trimmed by 2 bases and the J gene end by 3 bases; junction bases not matched to a gene: 13. The V call is TRBV7-8, the J call TRBJ2-7; 7 bases agree with TRBD1. The sample in question was CD8+ T cells from peripheral blood mononuclear cells, obtained in the third trimester of pregnancy. This TCR derives from a female donor with multiple sclerosis, enrolled in a pregnancy study. The CDR3 sequence is CASSLYPNTRQGYEQYF. CDR3 coding DNA: TGTGCCAGCAGCTTATATCCCAATACAAGACAGGGCTACGAGCAGTACTTC.